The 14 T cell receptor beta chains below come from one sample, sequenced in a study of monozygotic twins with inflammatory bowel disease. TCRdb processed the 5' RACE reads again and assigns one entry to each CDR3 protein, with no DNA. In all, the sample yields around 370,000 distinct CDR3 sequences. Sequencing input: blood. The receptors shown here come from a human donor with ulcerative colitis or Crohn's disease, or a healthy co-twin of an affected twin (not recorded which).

The CDR3 sequence: CASSLRSGGASGELFF. This chain connects TRBV12-3 or TRBV12-4 to TRBJ2-2; the D call from TCRdb, TRBD2, cannot be confirmed without DNA. The CDR3 extends over 16 amino acids.

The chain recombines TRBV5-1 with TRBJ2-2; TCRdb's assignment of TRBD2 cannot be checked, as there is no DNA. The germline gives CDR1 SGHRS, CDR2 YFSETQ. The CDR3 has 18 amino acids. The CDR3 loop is CASSLVVAGASNTGELFF.

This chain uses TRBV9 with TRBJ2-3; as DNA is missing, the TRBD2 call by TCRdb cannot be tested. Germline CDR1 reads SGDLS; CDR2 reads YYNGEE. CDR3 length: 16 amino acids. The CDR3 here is CASSVGAGPSTDTQYF.

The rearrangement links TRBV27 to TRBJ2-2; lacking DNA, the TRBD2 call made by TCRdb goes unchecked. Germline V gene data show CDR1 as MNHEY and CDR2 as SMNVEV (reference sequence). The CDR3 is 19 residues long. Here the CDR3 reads CASSLSASGGPRETGELFF.

The CDR3 is CASSHGQGLHEQYF. The chain links TRBV3-1 to TRBJ2-7; the TCRdb D gene call, TRBD1, has no DNA to confirm it. The V gene's germline CDR1 is LGHDT and CDR2 YNNKEL (reference sequence). The CDR3 has 14 amino acids.

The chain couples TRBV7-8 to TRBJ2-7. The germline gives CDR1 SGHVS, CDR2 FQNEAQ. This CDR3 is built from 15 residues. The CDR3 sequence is CASSLVRVMSYEQYF.

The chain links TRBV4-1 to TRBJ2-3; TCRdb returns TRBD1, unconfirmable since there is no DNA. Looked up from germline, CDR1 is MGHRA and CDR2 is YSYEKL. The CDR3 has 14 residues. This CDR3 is CASGLGTGGDTQYF.

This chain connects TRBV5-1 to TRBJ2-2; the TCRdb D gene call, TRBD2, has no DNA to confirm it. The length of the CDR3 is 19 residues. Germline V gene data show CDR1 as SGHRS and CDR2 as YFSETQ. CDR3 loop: CASSSDYERTTGAPGELFF.

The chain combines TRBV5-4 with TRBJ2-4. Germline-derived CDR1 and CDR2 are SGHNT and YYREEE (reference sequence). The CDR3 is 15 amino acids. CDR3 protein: CASSHSNGAKNIQYF.

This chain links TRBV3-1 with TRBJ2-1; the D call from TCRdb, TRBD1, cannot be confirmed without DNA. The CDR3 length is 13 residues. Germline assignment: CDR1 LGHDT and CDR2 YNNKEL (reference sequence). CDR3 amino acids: CASSQAAVTGRFF.

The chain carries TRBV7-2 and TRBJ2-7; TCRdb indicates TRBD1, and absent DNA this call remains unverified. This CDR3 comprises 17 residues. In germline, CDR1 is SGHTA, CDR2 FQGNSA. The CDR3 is CASSLARGTGDSYEQYF.

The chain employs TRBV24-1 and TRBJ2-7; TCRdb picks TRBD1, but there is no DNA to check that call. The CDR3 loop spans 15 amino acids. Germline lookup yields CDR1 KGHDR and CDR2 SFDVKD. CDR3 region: CATSDTGTGTGEQYF.

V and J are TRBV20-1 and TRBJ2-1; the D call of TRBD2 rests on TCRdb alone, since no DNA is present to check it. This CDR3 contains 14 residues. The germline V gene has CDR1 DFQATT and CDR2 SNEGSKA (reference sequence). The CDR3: CSADLAGGSSEQFF.

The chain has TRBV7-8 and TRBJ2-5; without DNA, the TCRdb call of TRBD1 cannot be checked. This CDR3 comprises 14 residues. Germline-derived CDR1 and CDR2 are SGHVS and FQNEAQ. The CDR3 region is CASSSGDGGETQYF.